This TCR beta chain derives from a study of T cells expressing NK-cell markers. About the study: Underlying the TCR beta repertoires were sorted CD3+CD56+NKG2C+, CD3+CD56+NKG2C- and CD3+CD56-NKG2C+ T cells. Study-wide results and limits: NKG2C+ dominant clonotype frequencies in about six donors were roughly 1.0-7.5% of CD8+ T cells. Similarly, these clonotypes led the CD3+CD56-NKG2C+ fraction as well in a handful of donors.

About this clonotype: Antigen specificity is unknown.

In germline, CDR1 is MDHEN, CDR2 SYDVKM. The CDR3 extends over 17 amino acids. TCRdb reprocessed the 5' RACE reads and keeps a single row for each CDR3 protein, giving no DNA. The repertoire shows some 450,000 distinct CDR3 sequences; the top ten hold 6% to 8%. The sequencing input was blood T cells: a sorted CD56 or NKG2C T cell subset, CD4+ or CD8+ T cells, or bulk PBMC T cells (not recorded which). V usage is TRBV28 and J usage is TRBJ2-5; the D call of TRBD2 rests on TCRdb alone, since no DNA is present to check it. The TCR comes from a woman aged 18 to 75 in good health. The CDR3 reads CASSSLGLAGSLETQYF.